The 27 T cell receptor beta chains below were found in one sample sequenced in a study of somatic mutations in cytotoxic T cells in rheumatoid arthritis. Method: immunoSEQ multiplex PCR; TCRdb's copy keeps in-frame clones and lacks some. The profile shows 15,000 or so clones, about 81% of them singletons. The specimen was CD8+ T cells sorted from blood. These receptors all come from an adult with rheumatoid arthritis.

This clone has only one observation. The chain joins TRBV6-5 to TRBJ1-2, with 7 bases fitting TRBD1. CDR3 size: 14 residues. The V gene end was trimmed by 6 bases and the J gene end by 3 bases; junction bases not matched to a gene: 7. Looked up from germline, CDR1 is MNHEY and CDR2 is SVGAGI. The CDR3 sequence: CASSLRQGHYGYTF. As DNA, the CDR3 is TGTGCCAGCAGCCTTCGACAGGGCCACTATGGCTACACCTTC.

This clone was observed a handful of times. The CDR3 sequence: CASSVVGLAGGRDTQYF. DNA of the CDR3: TGTGCCAGCAGCGTAGTTGGACTAGCGGGGGGTAGGGATACGCAGTATTTT. The rearrangement uses TRBV9 and TRBJ2-3; 14 bases are a match to TRBD2. CDR1 is SGDLS and CDR2 is YYNGEE in the germline V gene. The junction had 6 bases not matched to a gene; V was cut back by 0 bases and J by 6 bases. The CDR3 runs to 17 residues.

This sequence joins TRBV6-5 and TRBJ1-4, with D uncertain. With 0 bases removed from V and 3 bases from J, the gap between germline ends came to 11 bases. Looked up from germline, CDR1 is MNHEY and CDR2 is SVGAGI. The CDR3 has 16 amino acids. The CDR3 DNA reads TGTGCCAGCAGTTACTCGCCAGGAGTATCTAATGAAAAACTGTTTTTT. This codes for CASSYSPGVSNEKLFF.

The chain has TRBV11-2 and TRBJ2-3; D perhaps matches TRBD2 (6 bases). Germline CDR1 is SGHAT and CDR2 is FQNNGV. V dropped 0 bases and J dropped 0 bases, with 13 bases sitting between them. The length of the CDR3 is 17 residues. CDR3 protein: CASSLEKGGTSTDTQYF. The CDR3 coding sequence is TGTGCCAGCAGCTTAGAGAAGGGAGGAACTAGCACAGATACGCAGTATTTT.

This chain links TRBV2 with TRBJ2-7, with a tentative D call TRBD1 (5 bases). Trimming cost V 4 bases and J 6 bases, with 13 bases left between them. Per the germline V gene, CDR1 is SNHLY and CDR2 is FYNNEI. This CDR3 spans 13 amino acids. The CDR3 coding sequence is TGTGCCAGCAGTGGTCAGGGTCGGCTCGAGCAGTACTTC. It encodes CASSGQGRLEQYF. Combining the CDR3 with reference TRBV2 and TRBJ2-7 gives the whole variable domain EPEVTQTPSHQVTQMGQEVILRCVPISNHLYFYWYRQILGQKVEFLVSFYNNEISEKSEIFDDQFSVERPDGSNFTLKIRSTKLEDSAMYFCASSGQGRLEQYFGPGTRLTVT.

The chain carries TRBV4-3 and TRBJ2-6; the D call may be TRBD1 or TRBD2 (5 bases each). This CDR3 is 17 amino acids long. Trimming cost V 0 bases and J 0 bases, with 9 bases left between them. CDR1 and CDR2 (germline): LGHNA, YSLEER. This chain's CDR3 is CASSQEGDVSGANVLTF. In nucleotides, the CDR3 is TGCGCCAGCAGCCAAGAAGGGGACGTCTCTGGGGCCAACGTCCTGACTTTC.

V gene TRBV7-8 combines with J gene TRBJ2-1; 12 bases match TRBD2. The V gene's germline CDR1 is SGHVS and CDR2 FQNEAQ. The ends lost 1 base at V and 1 base at J; junction bases unmatched: 5. The CDR3 covers 18 residues. Written as DNA, the CDR3 is TGTGCCAGCAGCTTAGTAGCGCTAGCGGGAGGGTCCTACAATGAGCAGTTCTTC. Amino acids: CASSLVALAGGSYNEQFF.

This rearrangement joins TRBV13 to TRBJ1-2; a possible D gene is TRBD1 (6 bases). The V gene's germline CDR1 is PRHDT and CDR2 FYEKMQ (reference sequence). V lost 5 bases and J 5 bases, leaving 15 bases between the germline ends. The CDR3 runs to 14 residues. The CDR3 DNA follows: TGTGCCAGCAGCCAAAGGGGGACGGGTTATGGCTACACCTTC. It yields the protein CASSQRGTGYGYTF.

The chain uses TRBV29-1 and TRBJ1-2, with a weak D call TRBD1 (6 bases). The CDR3 is 14 amino acids. Germline CDR1 SQVTM, CDR2 ANQGSEA. Trimming took 6 bases from V and 2 from J, leaving 16 bases between them. The CDR3 DNA reads as TGCAGCGTATATTTCCCGACAGGCAACTATGGCTACACCTTC. Translating gives CSVYFPTGNYGYTF.

This chain links TRBV5-6 with TRBJ2-7; tentatively, D is TRBD2 (6 bases). Germline CDR1 and CDR2: SGHDT and YYEEEE. With 4 bases removed from V and 6 bases from J, the gap between germline ends came to 14 bases. There are 13 residues in the CDR3. CDR3 amino acids: CASSLGRSGEQYF. CDR3 nucleotides: TGTGCCAGCAGCCTTGGGAGGTCGGGCGAGCAGTACTTC.

This rearrangement joins TRBV6-1 to TRBJ2-7, with D perhaps given as TRBD1 or TRBD2 (5 bases each). Germline V CDR1 and CDR2: MNHNS, SASEGT. This CDR3 is built from 14 residues. V lost 0 bases and J lost 4, with 10 bases in between. CDR3 DNA sequence: TGTGCCAGCAGTGAAGCACGAGGGGCTTACGAGCAGTACTTC. Translated: CASSEARGAYEQYF.

In this sample, this clone turned up a few times. V and J are TRBV7-2 and TRBJ2-5; D is ambiguous. Germline CDR1 SGHTA, CDR2 FQGNSA. V was pared by 1 base and J by 5 bases, with 8 bases between. CDR3 length equals 13 residues. CDR3 sequence (DNA): TGTGCCAGCAGCTTAGAGCGTCCCGAGACCCAGTACTTC. It is translated as CASSLERPETQYF.

This clone was seen just once. The chain has TRBV4-1 and TRBJ1-1; the match to TRBD1 covers 7 bases. Germline assignment: CDR1 MGHRA and CDR2 YSYEKL. The V segment lost 4 bases and the J segment 4 bases; nucleotides outside the gene matches: 3. CDR3 size: 13 residues. CDR3 in amino acids: CASSLNRGTEAFF. The CDR3 region has the DNA TGCGCCAGCAGCCTAAACAGGGGCACTGAAGCTTTCTTT.

This chain connects TRBV20-1 to TRBJ1-5, with D possibly matching TRBD1 (5 bases). This CDR3 region has 11 residues. CDR1 is DFQATT and CDR2 is SNEGSKA in the germline V gene (reference sequence). The CDR3 loop reads CTDRYNQPQHF. The CDR3, as DNA: TGCACTGACAGATACAATCAGCCCCAGCATTTT.

CDR3 sequence (DNA): TGCAGCGTTTTTGGGTCTGGGGCCAACGTCCTGACTTTC. Amino acid sequence: CSVFGSGANVLTF. The chain combines TRBV29-1 with TRBJ2-6; D is unresolved. The CDR3 has 13 residues. V was clipped by 5 bases and J by 1 base, with 6 bases between them. In germline, CDR1 is SQVTM, CDR2 ANQGSEA.

Here the CDR3 reads CASSPQGDNSPLHF. The CDR3 DNA is TGTGCCAGCTCACCACAGGGGGATAATTCACCCCTCCACTTT. V and J are TRBV18 and TRBJ1-6; weak D call: TRBD1 (6 bases). CDR1 KGHSH and CDR2 LQKENI come from the germline V gene. V gave up 1 base and J gave up 5 bases, with 6 bases separating them. The CDR3 loop spans 14 amino acids.

V is TRBV13 and J is TRBJ2-2, with D possibly being TRBD1 (6 bases). The CDR3 loop spans 15 amino acids. The germline V gene has CDR1 PRHDT and CDR2 FYEKMQ (reference sequence). V was shortened by 6 bases and J by 1 base, with 12 bases between the two germline ends. The DNA of the CDR3 is TGTGCCAGCAGTAGTGGGACACAGAACACCGGGGAGCTGTTTTTT. It encodes CASSSGTQNTGELFF.

V is TRBV27 and J is TRBJ1-1, with TRBD1 matching 9 bases. Trimming cost V 6 bases and J 5 bases; bases outside gene matches: 10. The CDR3 runs to 15 residues. Germline V gene lookup returns CDR1 MNHEY and CDR2 SMNVEV (reference sequence). DNA for the CDR3: TGTGCCAGCAGAGATCTGACAGGGGGTTTTACTGAAGCTTTCTTT. Translating gives CASRDLTGGFTEAFF.

The V and J genes are TRBV9 and TRBJ2-1; TRBD2 matches 10 bases. Germline CDR1 and CDR2: SGDLS and YYNGEE. V gave up 3 bases and J gave up 3 bases; unmatched junction bases: 6. This CDR3 has 16 amino acids. CDR3 loop: CASSDGLAGVYNEQFF. CDR3 coding DNA: TGTGCCAGCAGCGATGGGCTAGCGGGGGTCTACAATGAGCAGTTCTTC.

This clone was observed once. The V and J genes are TRBV10-2 and TRBJ1-5; weak D call: TRBD1 (6 bases). This CDR3 comprises 15 residues. In germline, CDR1 is WSHSY, CDR2 SAAADI. With 8 bases removed from V and 6 bases from J, the gap between germline ends came to 20 bases. CDR3 coding DNA: TGCGCCAGCGCGCCCGGGGGGGCAGGGGTTCAGCCCCAGCATTTT. It encodes CASAPGGAGVQPQHF.

The rearrangement uses TRBV6-6 and TRBJ2-2; D is tentatively TRBD1 or TRBD2 (5 bases each). Germline V lookup: CDR1 MNHNY, CDR2 SVGAGI (reference sequence). There are 13 residues in the CDR3. The ends were cut back, 2 bases at V and 7 bases at J, with 8 bases in the middle. Here the CDR3 DNA reads TGTGCCAGCAGTTACGGGGGAGACGGGGAGCTGTTTTTT. It encodes CASSYGGDGELFF.

Only one count was recorded for this clone. The rearrangement uses TRBV4-2 and TRBJ2-7; tentative D call: TRBD2 (6 bases). CDR1 and CDR2 (germline): LGHNA, YNFKEQ. Trimming shortened V by 1 base and J by 4 bases, and 11 bases separated the two germline ends. The CDR3 consists of 14 residues. CDR3 in DNA: TGTGCCAGCAGCCAAGGGACTATTCTTTACGAGCAGTACTTC. It yields the protein CASSQGTILYEQYF.

The chain couples TRBV28 to TRBJ1-1, with 8 bases lining up with TRBD1. Per germline, CDR1 MDHEN and CDR2 SYDVKM. Unmatched junction bases numbered 1, after V lost 3 bases and J lost 4 bases. The CDR3 runs to 13 residues. The CDR3 loop reads CASSFTGGTEAFF. The DNA for the CDR3 is TGTGCCAGCAGTTTCACAGGGGGCACTGAAGCTTTCTTT.

This chain joins TRBV27 and TRBJ2-5; 9 bases fit TRBD1. CDR1 MNHEY and CDR2 SMNVEV come from the germline V gene (reference sequence). The CDR3 runs to 14 residues. The junction had 7 bases not matched to a gene; V was cut back by 6 bases and J by 5 bases. CDR3: CASSSLGTGETQYF. The CDR3, as DNA: TGTGCCAGCAGCTCTCTCGGGACAGGGGAGACCCAGTACTTC.

J is TRBJ2-2 and V is TRBV7-9; a possible D gene is TRBD1 (6 bases). Trimming pared 4 bases from V and 7 bases from J, leaving 19 bases between. Germline CDR1 SEHNR, CDR2 FQNEAQ (reference sequence). CDR3 length equals 16 residues. For the CDR3, the DNA is TGTGCCAGCAGCTCCCTCTCCACAGGGTTCGACGGGGAGCTGTTTTTT. This encodes CASSSLSTGFDGELFF.

The chain has TRBV6-1 and TRBJ2-2; 12 bases align to TRBD2. The CDR3 length is 16 residues. In germline, CDR1 is MNHNS, CDR2 SASEGT. V trimming: 2 bases; J trimming: 6 bases; junction bases outside the gene matches: 4. The CDR3 here is CASSELAGGLAGELFF. CDR3 nucleotides: TGTGCCAGCAGTGAACTAGCGGGAGGGCTGGCCGGGGAGCTGTTTTTT.

V usage is TRBV19 and J usage is TRBJ2-7, with unresolved D. Trimming shortened V by 1 base and J by 6 bases, and 19 bases separated the two germline ends. CDR1 LNHDA and CDR2 SQIVND come from the germline V gene (reference sequence). This CDR3 contains 16 residues. CDR3 residues: CASSIVGNSLYAEQYF. DNA for the CDR3: TGTGCCAGTAGTATAGTCGGCAACAGTTTGTACGCCGAGCAGTACTTC.